The clone carrying this TCR beta chain appeared once. These data are taken from a study of blood T cell repertoires in COVID-19. Whole-study context: The United States, Italy and Spain supplied acute and convalescent COVID-19 samples.

This CDR3 contains 16 residues. The V end was cut by 3 bases, the J end by 5 bases, with 16 bases between. From germline, CDR1 is KGHDR and CDR2 SFDVKD. The repertoire was sequenced with immunoSEQ multiplex PCR; TCRdb's copy has only in-frame clones and lacks some. The sample lists some 93,000 clones, 65% to 90% occurring once. The sequence was collected from a woman aged 80 or over with acute or convalescent COVID-19. The sequenced material came from peripheral blood. The gene calls are TRBV24-1 and TRBJ2-1; TRBD1 is a possible D gene (5 bases). The CDR3 spells CATSDITGPYHNEQFF. The CDR3 coding sequence is TGTGCCACCAGTGATATCACAGGTCCATATCACAATGAGCAGTTCTTC.